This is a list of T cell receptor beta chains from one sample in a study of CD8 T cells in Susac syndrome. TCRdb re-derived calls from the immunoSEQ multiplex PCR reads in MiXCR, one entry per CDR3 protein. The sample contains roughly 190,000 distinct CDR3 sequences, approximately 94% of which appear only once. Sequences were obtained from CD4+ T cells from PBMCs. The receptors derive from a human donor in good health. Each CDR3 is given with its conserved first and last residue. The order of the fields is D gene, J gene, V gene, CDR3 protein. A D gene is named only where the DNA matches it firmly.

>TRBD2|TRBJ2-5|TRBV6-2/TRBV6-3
CASSYGLAGGETQYF
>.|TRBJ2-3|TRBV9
CASSVRYGGDTQYF
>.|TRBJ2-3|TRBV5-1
CASRIRDTTDTQYF
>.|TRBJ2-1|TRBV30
CAWSKIGQEQFF
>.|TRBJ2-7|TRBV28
CASSWGTVASYEQYF
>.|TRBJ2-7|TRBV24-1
CATSHPGTPYEQYF
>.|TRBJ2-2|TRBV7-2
CASSFRSTWELFF
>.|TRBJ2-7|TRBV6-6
CASTQSSYEQYF
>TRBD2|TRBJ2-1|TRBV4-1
CASSRSGSEYNEQFF
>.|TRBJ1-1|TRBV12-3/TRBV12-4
CASRIYWNTEAFF
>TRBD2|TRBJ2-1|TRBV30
CAWTLRGGEQFF
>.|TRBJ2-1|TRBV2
CASSEGLSREQFF
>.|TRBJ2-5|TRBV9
CASSVRPQQETQYF
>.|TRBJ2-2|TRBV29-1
CSGGGSGELFF
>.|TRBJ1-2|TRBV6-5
CASSDSFLGYGYTF
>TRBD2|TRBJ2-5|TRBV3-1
CASSQGVQGGETQYF
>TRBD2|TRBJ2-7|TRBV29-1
CSGRGGLAGDEQYF
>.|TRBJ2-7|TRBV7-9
CASSFGLTSGQYF
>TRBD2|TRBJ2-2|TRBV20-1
CSAQTGTRSTGELFF
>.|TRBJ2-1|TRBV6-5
CASSYRARSYNEQFF
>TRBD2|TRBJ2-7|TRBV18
CASSPGQRGHEQYF
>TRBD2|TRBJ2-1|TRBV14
CASSQDPGLDGLGEQFF
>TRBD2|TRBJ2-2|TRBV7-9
CASSRLTSGYTGELFF
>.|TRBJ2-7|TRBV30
CAWSRGDLYEQYF
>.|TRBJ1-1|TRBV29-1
CSVLYTEAFF
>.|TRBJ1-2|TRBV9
CASSGQVAGYTF
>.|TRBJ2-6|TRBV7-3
CASSPSGPSSGANVLTF
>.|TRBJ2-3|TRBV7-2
CASSPLADTQYF
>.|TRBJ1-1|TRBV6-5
CASSYVLTGLAFF
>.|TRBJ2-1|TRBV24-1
CATSRTSYNEQFF